Sequencing of this TCR beta chain was carried out in a study of CD8+ T cells in alopecia areata. Across the study: Those treated were given oral tofacitinib at 5 to 10 mg twice daily. Notes on the study in general: Patients displayed less clarity in TCR sharing than mice, a finding possibly related to HLA.

Sequencing templates came from extracted RNA that was reverse transcribed into cDNA. Using immunoSEQ multiplex PCR, the repertoire was profiled, and TCRdb retains in-frame clones only, with some absent. The data show 130,000 to 150,000 clones, around 49% seen once. Researchers took lesional scalp punch biopsies and peripheral blood from people who were alopecia areata patients. Germline V CDR1 and CDR2: MDHEN, SYDVKM. V shed 4 bases and J shed 0 bases, with 15 bases lying between them. The CDR3 has 16 amino acids. As to this clone: Its target is not known.

This receptor was taken from a human donor with alopecia areata. The input for sequencing was CD4+ T cells sorted from blood, taken at week 0. The genes are TRBV28 and TRBJ1-2; TRBD1 is a possible D gene (5 bases). The DNA of the CDR3 is TGTGCCAGCAGTTCACTACTGACAGACCCTAACTATGGCTACACCTTC. It is translated as CASSSLLTDPNYGYTF.